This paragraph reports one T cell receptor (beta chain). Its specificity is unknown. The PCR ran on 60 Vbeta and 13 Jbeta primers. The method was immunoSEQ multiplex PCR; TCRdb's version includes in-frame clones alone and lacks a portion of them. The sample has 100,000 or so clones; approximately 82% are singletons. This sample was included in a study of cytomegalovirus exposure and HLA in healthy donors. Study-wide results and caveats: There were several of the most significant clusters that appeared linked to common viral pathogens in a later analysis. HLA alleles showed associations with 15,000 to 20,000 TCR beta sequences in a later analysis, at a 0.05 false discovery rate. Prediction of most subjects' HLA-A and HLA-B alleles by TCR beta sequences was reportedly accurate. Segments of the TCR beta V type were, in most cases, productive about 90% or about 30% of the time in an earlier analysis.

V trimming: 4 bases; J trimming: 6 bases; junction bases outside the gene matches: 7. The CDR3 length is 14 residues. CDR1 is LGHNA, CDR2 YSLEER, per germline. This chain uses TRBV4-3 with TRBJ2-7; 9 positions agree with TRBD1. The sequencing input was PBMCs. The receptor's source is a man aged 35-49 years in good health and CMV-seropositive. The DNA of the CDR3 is TGCGCCAGCAGCCCGGGGACAGGGAAGGGCGAGCAGTACTTC. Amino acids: CASSPGTGKGEQYF.